A single sample is the source of the 26 T cell receptor beta chains below, sequenced in a study of metastatic and nonmetastatic thyroid tumors. Patients were all untreated before their thyroid surgery. TCRdb recomputed clones from the PCR reads via MiXCR. The sample carries more than 13,000 clones, more than 10% recorded once. The source material was blood. Receptor source: a female donor with papillary thyroid cancer or a benign thyroid nodule (not recorded which). Some clones in this sample may be carry-over from other donors' samples.

The rearrangement links TRBV6-2 or TRBV6-3 to TRBJ2-3; TRBD2 matches at 8 bases. Germline-derived CDR1 and CDR2 are MNHEY and SVGEGT. This CDR3 spans 16 amino acids. V lost 6 bases and J lost 5; bases outside the gene matches: 13. The CDR3 sequence: CASSSTTSVALDTQYF. In DNA form, the CDR3 reads TGTGCCAGCAGCTCCACGACTAGCGTTGCTCTAGATACGCAGTATTTT.

V usage is TRBV20-1 and J usage is TRBJ2-5, with no clear D. Trimming left V 4 bases short and J 1 base short, with 19 bases between. The length of the CDR3 is 16 residues. Germline CDR1 reads DFQATT; CDR2 reads SNEGSKA (reference sequence). This chain's CDR3 is CSAIDQRGPLQETQYF. The DNA of the CDR3 is TGCAGTGCTATAGATCAACGTGGGCCACTCCAAGAGACCCAGTACTTC.

This clone is categorized as medium-sized. V gene TRBV12-3 or TRBV12-4 combines with J gene TRBJ2-1; 10 bases are shared with TRBD2. V was pared by 6 bases and J by 6 bases, with 8 bases of the junction left unmatched. The CDR3 extends over 15 amino acids. CDR3 sequence (DNA): TGTGCCAGCAGCAGGGGGGTAGCGGGGGGCAATGAGCAGTTCTTC. Translated: CASSRGVAGGNEQFF.

This clone was counted at least ten times. The CDR3 DNA is TGTGCCAGCAGCCCAACCTGGGGCGGGGAGCTGTTTTTT. Translation gives CASSPTWGGELFF. The J gene is TRBJ2-2, the V gene TRBV5-4; D is ambiguous. Germline V gene data show CDR1 as SGHNT and CDR2 as YYREEE (reference sequence). The CDR3 totals 13 residues. V lost 4 bases and J lost 7, with 11 bases in between.

This clone is labeled as medium-sized. This sequence joins TRBV2 and TRBJ1-6; D is undetermined. CDR3 size: 15 residues. Germline lookup yields CDR1 SNHLY and CDR2 FYNNEI. V lost 5 bases and J 4 bases, leaving 12 bases between the germline ends. The CDR3 DNA follows: TGTGCCAGCAGTACCGACCAGAGTTATAATTCACCCCTCCACTTT. Translation: CASSTDQSYNSPLHF.

Many counts were recorded for this clone. The rearrangement joins TRBV27 to TRBJ2-7; 10 bases fit TRBD1. Per the germline V gene, CDR1 is MNHEY and CDR2 is SMNVEV (reference sequence). J was trimmed by 7 bases and V by 1 base; bases with no gene match: 13. CDR3 length: 17 amino acids. The CDR3 loop reads CASSLLFRGQGSEEQYF. CDR3 DNA sequence: TGTGCCAGCAGTTTATTATTCCGGGGACAGGGGTCGGAAGAGCAGTACTTC.

By frequency in the sample, this clone is medium-sized (0.01 to 0.1%). The CDR3 bases are TGCGCCAGCAGCTTAACGAGCGGGAGGCGCGACGAGCAGTACTTC. This translates into CASSLTSGRRDEQYF. V usage is TRBV5-1 and J usage is TRBJ2-7, with TRBD2 matching 9 bases. This CDR3 spans 15 amino acids. Trimming removed 2 bases from V and 5 bases from J; junction bases left unmatched: 8. Germline V gene data show CDR1 as SGHRS and CDR2 as YFSETQ.

There are many counts of this clone. This chain links TRBV9 with TRBJ2-7; D call uncertain. The germline gives CDR1 SGDLS, CDR2 YYNGEE. The CDR3 totals 17 residues. With 4 bases removed from V and 2 bases from J, the gap between germline ends came to 22 bases. CDR3 nucleotide sequence: TGTGCCAGCAGCCACTTGGTCCGCGCTAAATCGACCTACGAGCAGTACTTC. Amino acids: CASSHLVRAKSTYEQYF.

This clone was counted many times. This chain connects TRBV5-1 to TRBJ2-5; tentatively, D is TRBD1 or TRBD2 (5 bases each). Trimming took off 0 bases at V and 2 bases at J, with 14 bases between the two ends. Germline-derived CDR1 and CDR2 are SGHRS and YFSETQ. The CDR3 consists of 16 residues. The CDR3 nucleotides read TGCGCCAGCAGCTTGGCCCAGGGAGTGGGACAAGAGACCCAGTACTTC. Its translation: CASSLAQGVGQETQYF.

This clone was seen ten or more times. This chain uses TRBV2 with TRBJ2-2, with a possible D match to TRBD1 (6 bases). Trimming stripped 4 bases from V and 6 bases from J, with 9 bases between. The germline V gene has CDR1 SNHLY and CDR2 FYNNEI. CDR3 size: 13 residues. The DNA of the CDR3 is TGTGCCAGCAGTGTGGGGGCCGCCGGGGAGCTGTTTTTT. Its translation: CASSVGAAGELFF.

This clone was counted ten times or more. This chain links TRBV5-6 with TRBJ1-2, with D perhaps matching TRBD1 (6 bases). The CDR3 sequence is 13 residues long. The germline V and J ends were trimmed by 4 bases and 2 bases, with 9 bases remaining between them. Per the germline V gene, CDR1 is SGHDT and CDR2 is YYEEEE. DNA for the CDR3: TGTGCCAGCAGCCCTACAGGGAACTATGGCTACACCTTC. Protein: CASSPTGNYGYTF.

This clone was recorded at least ten times. A much larger clone is a single base away; this may be a read error. Additional DNA sequences in this sample encode the identical CDR3. This chain links TRBV6-1 with TRBJ1-5; D gene ambiguous. This CDR3 spans 14 amino acids. Germline V lookup: CDR1 MNHNS, CDR2 SASEGT. As DNA, the CDR3 is TGTGCCAGCAGCCCTGCAGACGGCAATCAGCCCCAGCACTTT. Encoded protein: CASSPADGNQPQHF.

By sample share, this clone is medium-sized. The genes are TRBV11-2 and TRBJ1-2, with a possible D match to TRBD1 (6 bases). V was trimmed by 5 bases and J by 3 bases, leaving 13 bases between them. Per the germline V gene, CDR1 is SGHAT and CDR2 is FQNNGV. This CDR3 is built from 14 residues. The CDR3 spells CASSPSGADYGYTF. In nucleotides, the CDR3 is TGTGCCAGCAGCCCCTCGGGGGCAGACTATGGCTACACCTTC. Full variable domain (rest looked up from reference TRBV11-2 and TRBJ1-2): EAGVAQSPRYKIIEKRQSVAFWCNPISGHATLYWYQQILGQGPKLLIQFQNNGVVDDSQLPKDRFSAERLKGVDSTLKIQPAKLEDSAVYLCASSPSGADYGYTFGSGTRLTVV.

This clone was seen repeatedly, ten times or more. V usage is TRBV3-1 and J usage is TRBJ2-1; 9 nucleotides align to TRBD2. This CDR3 has 16 amino acids. Unmatched junction bases numbered 13, after V lost 4 bases and J lost 9 bases. From germline, CDR1 is LGHDT and CDR2 YNNKEL (reference sequence). The CDR3, as DNA: TGTGCCAGCAGCCCACGTCTTGGCGGGGGGGCTCGTGAGCAGTTCTTC. This gives the protein CASSPRLGGGAREQFF.

Many counts were recorded for this clone. V is TRBV7-8 and J is TRBJ2-3, with D possibly being TRBD1 or TRBD2 (5 bases each). The CDR3 contains 14 residues. Trimming cost V 5 bases and J 6 bases, with 15 bases left between them. The germline V gene has CDR1 SGHVS and CDR2 FQNEAQ. The CDR3 here is CASSAGRVADTQYF. CDR3 bases: TGTGCCAGCAGCGCGGGCAGGGTGGCGGATACGCAGTATTTT.

Comment on this clone: A much larger clone differs by one base, so this may be a read error. V and J are TRBV18 and TRBJ2-1; D might be TRBD2 (6 bases). The V gene's germline CDR1 is KGHSH and CDR2 LQKENI. The CDR3 runs to 13 residues. V was clipped by 3 bases and J by 5 bases, with 8 bases between them. The CDR3 bases are TGTGCCAGCTCACCGGCGGGGAACAATGAGCAGTTCTTC. Protein sequence: CASSPAGNNEQFF. The variable domain in full, completed from reference TRBV18 and TRBJ2-1, reads NAGVMQNPRHLVRRRGQEARLRCSPMKGHSHVYWYRQLPEEGLKFMVYLQKENIIDESGMPKERFSAEFPKEGPSILRIQQVVRGDSAAYFCASSPAGNNEQFFGPGTRLTVL.

The chain employs TRBV28 and TRBJ1-3; D not resolved. This CDR3 is 14 amino acids long. Germline assignment: CDR1 MDHEN and CDR2 SYDVKM. Trimming shortened V by 6 bases and J by 4 bases, and 13 bases separated the two germline ends. The CDR3 coding sequence is TGTGCCAGCAGAACCCCCAGAGCGGGAAACACCATATATTTT. Amino acid sequence: CASRTPRAGNTIYF.

This clone was counted many times. The chain carries TRBV30 and TRBJ2-4; the D gene is possibly TRBD2 (5 bases). V was pared by 4 bases and J by 3 bases, with 13 bases between. The CDR3 covers 14 residues. Looked up from germline, CDR1 is GTSNPN and CDR2 is SVGIG (reference sequence). CDR3 amino acids: CAWKVSEGKNIQYF. The CDR3 nucleotides read TGTGCCTGGAAGGTGTCAGAGGGCAAAAACATTCAGTACTTC. The full variable domain, with the rest looked up from reference TRBV30 and TRBJ2-4, is SQTIHQWPATLVQPVGSPLSLECTVEGTSNPNLYWYRQAAGRGLQLLFYSVGIGQISSEVPQNLSASRPQDRQFILSSKKLLLSDSGFYLCAWKVSEGKNIQYFGAGTRLSVL.

The table lists this clone with many counts. A single base separates this from a much larger clone, so it may be a read error. The V and J genes are TRBV12-3 or TRBV12-4 and TRBJ1-2; TRBD1 agrees at 7 bases. This CDR3 is 12 amino acids long. The chain's CDR3 is CTIAGQSYGYTF. CDR3 coding DNA: TGTACCATCGCGGGACAGAGTTATGGCTACACCTTC.

This clone occurred many times. The genes are TRBV10-2 and TRBJ2-5, with 12 bases lining up with TRBD2. Germline V lookup: CDR1 WSHSY, CDR2 SAAADI. The V segment lost 0 bases and the J segment 4 bases; nucleotides outside the gene matches: 6. The CDR3 has 17 amino acids. This CDR3 reads CASSESSLAGGPETQYF. In DNA form, the CDR3 reads TGCGCCAGCAGTGAGTCTTCCCTAGCGGGAGGGCCAGAGACCCAGTACTTC.

In its sample, this clone was seen many times. The chain employs TRBV11-3 and TRBJ2-1, with D maybe TRBD2 (5 bases). Per the germline V gene, CDR1 is SGHNT and CDR2 is YENEEA. V was shortened by 7 bases and J by 0 bases, with 10 bases between the two germline ends. This CDR3 is 14 amino acids long. Here the CDR3 reads CASTRASSYNEQFF. CDR3 coding DNA: TGTGCCAGCACGAGGGCGAGCTCCTACAATGAGCAGTTCTTC.

This clone showed up many times. This chain connects TRBV20-1 to TRBJ2-3; TRBD2 agrees at 9 bases. The CDR3 consists of 13 residues. Germline CDR1 DFQATT, CDR2 SNEGSKA (reference sequence). For the CDR3, the DNA is TGCGGAGAGCGGGGGGTGGGCACAGATACGCAGTATTTT. Translation gives CGERGVGTDTQYF.

The V and J genes are TRBV27 and TRBJ2-1, with TRBD1 matching 10 bases. The CDR3 is 15 residues long. Germline trimming cut 6 bases from V and 4 bases from J; bases unmatched to any gene: 6. Germline loops: CDR1 MNHEY, CDR2 SMNVEV (reference sequence). The chain's CDR3 is CASRVTGGFYNEQFF. As DNA, the CDR3 is TGTGCCAGCAGAGTGACAGGGGGCTTTTACAATGAGCAGTTCTTC.

This clone has ten or more counts. The chain employs TRBV20-1 and TRBJ2-1; 15 bases agree with TRBD2. This CDR3 has 17 residues. The V gene's germline CDR1 is DFQATT and CDR2 SNEGSKA (reference sequence). V lost 0 bases to trimming and J lost 9 bases; unmatched junction nucleotides: 9. The CDR3: CSAREGGTSGRRIEQFF. CDR3 nucleotides: TGCAGTGCTAGAGAGGGTGGGACTAGCGGGAGGAGGATTGAGCAGTTCTTC.

This clone qualifies as medium-sized. This chain connects TRBV12-3 or TRBV12-4 to TRBJ2-2; 11 bases align to TRBD2. V trimming: 5 bases; J trimming: 4 bases; junction bases outside the gene matches: 6. The CDR3 covers 16 residues. The CDR3: CASSLTSGTFTGELFF. The CDR3 coding sequence is TGTGCCAGCAGTCTGACTAGCGGGACGTTCACCGGGGAGCTGTTTTTT.

The V and J genes are TRBV12-3 or TRBV12-4 and TRBJ1-5, with D maybe TRBD1 (5 bases). The ends were cut back, 1 base at V and 0 bases at J, with 10 bases in the middle. CDR3 length: 16 residues. The CDR3, as DNA: TGTGCCAGCAGTTTAGGGGGCGGGGGTAGCAATCAGCCCCAGCATTTT. Translating gives CASSLGGGGSNQPQHF.